The rows below give T cell receptor beta chains drawn from one sample of a study of shared clonotypes between healthy human individuals. The assay was immunoSEQ multiplex PCR, and TCRdb's table has in-frame clones only and misses some. The table lists approximately 740,000 clones, about 91% of them singletons. Specimen: naive CD8+ T cells sorted from blood. Receptors originate from a young man in good health. Each CDR3 is given with its conserved first and last residue. A D gene is named only where the DNA matches it firmly. The size field is filled for only some rows; it gives once, few, many or a size class.

TRBJ2-7	TRBV19	once	TRBD1	TGTGCCAGTTCCGGGGACAGTTACGAGCAGTACTTC	CASSGDSYEQYF
TRBJ2-3	TRBV7-8	.	TRBD1	TGTGCCAGCAGCGGACAGGCAAGCACAGATACGCAGTATTTT	CASSGQASTDTQYF
TRBJ2-4	TRBV27	.	.	TGTGCCACCAGCCGTGGGAACATTCAGTACTTC	CATSRGNIQYF
TRBJ2-3	TRBV10-3	.	.	TGTGCCATCAGCAATAGGGGTAGCACAGATACGCAGTATTTT	CAISNRGSTDTQYF
TRBJ2-2	TRBV27	.	.	TGTGCCAGCAGTCCTCTGAAGGGCGCGAACACCGGGGAGCTGTTTTTT	CASSPLKGANTGELFF
TRBJ2-1	TRBV4-2	.	TRBD2	TGTGCCAGCAGCCAGTTGACTAGCGGGAGATTGAATGAGCAGTTCTTC	CASSQLTSGRLNEQFF
TRBJ2-2	TRBV7-3	.	.	TGTGCCAGCAGCTTAACCCCTTGGACCCCCACCGGGGAGCTGTTTTTT	CASSLTPWTPTGELFF
TRBJ2-7	TRBV14	.	TRBD1	TGTGCCAGCAGCCAAGATGGGACAGGGGGGGGTAACGAGCAGTACTTC	CASSQDGTGGGNEQYF
TRBJ1-4	TRBV27	.	.	TGTGCCAGCAGTTTATATAGTGCAACTAATGAAAAACTGTTTTTT	CASSLYSATNEKLFF
TRBJ1-5	TRBV10-3	few	.	TGTGCCATCAGTGAGTCAGGGTCGGAGGTCCAGCATTTT	CAISESGSEVQHF
TRBJ2-3	TRBV7-8	.	.	TGTGCCAGCAGCCCCGGCGGGCCTCCGGCAGATACGCAGTATTTT	CASSPGGPPADTQYF
TRBJ2-7	TRBV28	.	.	TGTGCCAGCAGTTTGCGGGACAGCACGAGCTCCTACGAGCAGTACTTC	CASSLRDSTSSYEQYF
TRBJ1-4	TRBV13	.	.	TGTGCCAGCAGCTTAGGCCGGGCGGAAAAACTGTTTTTT	CASSLGRAEKLFF
TRBJ2-7	TRBV11-2	few	.	TGTGCCAGCAGCTTGGCCGGGACCTCCTACGAGCAGTACTTC	CASSLAGTSYEQYF
TRBJ2-1	TRBV5-1	.	TRBD2	TGCGCCAGCAGCTTGGGTGCGGGAGGGTCCTACAATGAGCAGTTCTTC	CASSLGAGGSYNEQFF
TRBJ1-2	TRBV5-6	.	.	TGTGCCAGCAGCTTGGGAACTGGGCCATCCTTGTTC	CASSLGTGPSLF
TRBJ2-7	TRBV28	.	.	TGTGCCAGCAGTTTACTGGACACCACTTACGAGCAGTACTTC	CASSLLDTTYEQYF
TRBJ1-5	TRBV27	once	.	TGTGCCAGCAGTTTATCGATGGGACGGCCCCAGCATTTT	CASSLSMGRPQHF
TRBJ2-5	TRBV11-2	few	TRBD1	TGTGCCAGCAGCTTAGATGCTTGGGACAGGGGTTTGGAGACCCAGTACTTC	CASSLDAWDRGLETQYF
TRBJ2-2	TRBV11-3	.	.	TGTGCCAGCAGCTCCTCTACGTTCCTCGCCGGGGAGCTGTTTTTT	CASSSSTFLAGELFF
TRBJ2-5	TRBV14	once	TRBD1	TGTGCCAGCAGCCCGACAGGGTTCGGGGAGACCCAGTACTTC	CASSPTGFGETQYF
TRBJ2-7	TRBV30	.	TRBD1	TGTGCCTGGGAAGACAGGGGCGGACTCTACGAGCAGTACTTC	CAWEDRGGLYEQYF
TRBJ2-1	TRBV27	.	TRBD1	TGTGCCAGCAGCGCTCGGACAGGTGCTGCTGAGCAGTTCTTC	CASSARTGAAEQFF
TRBJ2-3	TRBV7-9	.	TRBD2	TGTGCCAGCAGCTCGAACATACTAGCGGGAGTAACAGATACGCAGTATTTT	CASSSNILAGVTDTQYF
TRBJ1-1	TRBV9	.	.	TGTGCCAGCAGCGTACGGCCGAACACTGAAGCTTTCTTT	CASSVRPNTEAFF